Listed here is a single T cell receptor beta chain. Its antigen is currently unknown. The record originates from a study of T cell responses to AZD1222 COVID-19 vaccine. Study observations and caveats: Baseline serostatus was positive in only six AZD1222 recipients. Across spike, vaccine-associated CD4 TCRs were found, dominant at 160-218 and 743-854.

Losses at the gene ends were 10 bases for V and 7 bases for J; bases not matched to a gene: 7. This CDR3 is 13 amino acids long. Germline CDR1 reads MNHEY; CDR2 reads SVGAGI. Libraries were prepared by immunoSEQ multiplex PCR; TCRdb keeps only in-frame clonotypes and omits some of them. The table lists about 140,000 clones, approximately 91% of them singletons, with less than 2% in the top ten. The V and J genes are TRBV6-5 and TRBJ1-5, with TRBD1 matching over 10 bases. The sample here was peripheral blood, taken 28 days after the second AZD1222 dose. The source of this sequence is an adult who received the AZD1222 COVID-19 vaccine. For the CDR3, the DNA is TGTGCCACCAGGGACAGGGGCGGCCAGCCCCAGCATTTT. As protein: CATRDRGGQPQHF.